One sample yielded the 2 T cell receptor beta chains listed below, sequenced in a study of blood T cells in healthy people across ages. Primers used in a second PCR of about 6 to 12 cycles were a sample-barcoded 5' primer and a J-beta primer mix. Via MiXCR, TCRdb re-called the 5' RACE reads, giving one row per CDR3 protein. The sample has some 730,000 distinct CDR3 sequences, about 20% seen once. Material for sequencing was blood. Source of these receptors: a man between 65 and 79 years old in good health.

Concerning this clonotype: Because it lacks the conserved phenylalanine or tryptophan at the end, this CDR3 is likely a read error. V usage is TRBV20-1 and J usage is TRBJ1-2, with 9 bases lining up with TRBD1. The CDR3 spans 15 residues. Germline loops: CDR1 DFQATT, CDR2 SNEGSKA (reference sequence). Trimming removed 4 bases from V and 5 bases from J; junction bases left unmatched: 11. CDR3 in amino acids: CSATRTQGARYGYTL. The CDR3 DNA sequence: TGCAGTGCTACCCGAACACAGGGGGCTCGGTATGGCTACACCCTC.

This chain connects TRBV20-1 to TRBJ2-1; unclear D gene. The assigned J gene may be wrong: the sequence end matches TRBJ2-5 better. The CDR3 consists of 12 residues. Germline-derived CDR1 and CDR2 are DFQATT and SNEGSKA (reference sequence). This CDR3 is CSARVALETQYF. In DNA, the CDR3 is TGCAGTGCTAGGGTCGCGTTGGAGACCCAGTACTTC.